This T cell receptor (beta chain) was recovered during a study of shared clonotypes between healthy human individuals. Study-level findings and limits: Clonotype sharing across several donors was observed for 4.5% to 6.5% of naive CD4 clonotypes.

Germline loops: CDR1 MNHNS, CDR2 SASEGT. The CDR3 loop spans 11 amino acids. Trimming left V 7 bases short and J 4 bases short, with 7 bases between. The donors, all of them Caucasian adults, lived in Nashville, Tennessee. Replicate PCRs from sorted subsets contained around 190 ng DNA, which is around 30,000 T cell genomes. Only in-frame clones appear in the TCRdb table, and some are missing; sequencing was by immunoSEQ multiplex PCR. Here the sample spans around 2,000,000 clones, over 85% being singletons. A remark on this clone: Its antigen remains unidentified.

Sequenced: naive CD4+ T cells sorted from blood. Subset given: CD45RA+ positively selected. The V call is TRBV6-1, the J call TRBJ1-1, with D unclear. The TCR comes from a man aged 18 to 30 in good health. The CDR3 DNA sequence: TGTGCCAGCAACCTGATCACTGAAGCTTTCTTT. This gives the protein CASNLITEAFF.